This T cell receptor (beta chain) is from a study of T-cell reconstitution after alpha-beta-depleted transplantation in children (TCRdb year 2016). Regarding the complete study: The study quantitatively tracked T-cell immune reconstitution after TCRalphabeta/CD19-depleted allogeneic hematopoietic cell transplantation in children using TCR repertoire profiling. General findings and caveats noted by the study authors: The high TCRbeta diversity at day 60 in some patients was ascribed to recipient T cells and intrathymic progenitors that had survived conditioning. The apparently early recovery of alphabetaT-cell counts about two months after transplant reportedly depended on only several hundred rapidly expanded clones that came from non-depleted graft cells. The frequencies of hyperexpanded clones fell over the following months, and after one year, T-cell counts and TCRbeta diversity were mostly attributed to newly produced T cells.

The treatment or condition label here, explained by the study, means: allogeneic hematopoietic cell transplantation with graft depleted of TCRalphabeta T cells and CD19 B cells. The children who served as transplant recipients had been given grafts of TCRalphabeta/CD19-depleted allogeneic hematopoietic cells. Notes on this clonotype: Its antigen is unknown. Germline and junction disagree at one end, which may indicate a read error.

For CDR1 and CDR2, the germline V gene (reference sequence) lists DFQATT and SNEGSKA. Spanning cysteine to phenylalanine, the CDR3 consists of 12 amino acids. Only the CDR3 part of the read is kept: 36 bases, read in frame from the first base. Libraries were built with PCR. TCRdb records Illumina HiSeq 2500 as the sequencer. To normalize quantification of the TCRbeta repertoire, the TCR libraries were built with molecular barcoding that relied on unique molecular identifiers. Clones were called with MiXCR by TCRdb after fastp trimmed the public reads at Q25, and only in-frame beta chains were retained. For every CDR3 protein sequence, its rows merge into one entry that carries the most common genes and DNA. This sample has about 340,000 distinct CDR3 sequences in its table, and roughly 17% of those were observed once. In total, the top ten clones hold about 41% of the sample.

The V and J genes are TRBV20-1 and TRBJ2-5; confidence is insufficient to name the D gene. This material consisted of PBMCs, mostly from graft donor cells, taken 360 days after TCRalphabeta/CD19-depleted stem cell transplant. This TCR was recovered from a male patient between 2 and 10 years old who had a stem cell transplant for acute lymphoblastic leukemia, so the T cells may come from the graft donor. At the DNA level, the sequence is TGCAGTGGTGTAGGATTCCAAGCGACCCAGTACTTC. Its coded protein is CSGVGFQATQYF.